The source of this T cell receptor (beta chain) is a study of T cell repertoires in cytomegalovirus infection. Study details: It was the public TCR beta signatures that indicated both CMV infection and matching HLA type.

This clonotype has ten or more counts. Its cognate antigen is unknown. TCRdb used MiXCR to reprocess the reads, holding one entry per CDR3 protein. The profile shows about 490,000 distinct CDR3 sequences, more than 15% of them singletons. Findings and limits, study-wide: The study identified carriers of CMV plus the relevant HLA from cumulative public TCR beta family frequency.

Germline CDR1 and CDR2: LNHDA and SQIVND (reference sequence). The V end was cut by 2 bases, the J end by 8 bases, with 13 bases between. This CDR3 is built from 14 residues. This receptor was identified in a human donor in good health (CMV status not recorded). Some clones in this sample may be carry-over from other donors' samples. The chain combines TRBV19 with TRBJ2-4, with D possibly called TRBD1 or TRBD2 (5 bases each). Sequencing was done on a sample of CD8+ T cells from PBMCs. The CDR3 sequence is CASSIKERGDIQYF. The CDR3 DNA reads as TGTGCCAGTAGTATAAAGGAGAGAGGGGACATTCAGTACTTC.